This T cell receptor beta chain was observed in a study of blood T cell repertoires in COVID-19. Only in-frame clones appear in the TCRdb table, and some are missing; sequencing was by immunoSEQ multiplex PCR. The sample lists around 300,000 clones, around 90% occurring once. The V gene's germline CDR1 is SEHNR and CDR2 FQNEAQ (reference sequence). This CDR3 has 18 amino acids. After removal of 5 bases from V and 2 bases from J, the junction contained 9 bases not matched to a gene. This chain connects TRBV7-9 to TRBJ2-3; 14 bases align to TRBD2. The source of this sequence is a middle-aged woman who had recovered from COVID-19. Specimen: PBMCs or T cells enriched from blood (not recorded which). This chain's CDR3 is CASSRSGTSGGPTDTQYF. The CDR3 nucleotides are TGTGCCAGCAGCCGCTCCGGGACTAGCGGGGGCCCCACAGATACGCAGTATTTT.